These 4 T cell receptor beta chains share one sample of origin, sequenced in a study of persistence of HIV-infected CD4 T cells. These receptors' targets are unknown. Sequencing used immunoSEQ version 4 in survey mode. Sequencing was performed with immunoSEQ multiplex PCR; in TCRdb, only in-frame clones are kept and a portion is missing. The data show approximately 34,000 clones, with roughly four fifths seen just once and 15% to 20% held by the top ten. The stimulus was an HIV-1 Gag 15-mer peptide pool, 0.8 to 1 ug/peptide/mL. Sorted nonresponding memory CD4+ T cells were CD40L-negative, CD69-negative, CD45RO-high. Sequenced material: CD4+ T cells sorted from PBMCs after approximately 18-hour stimulation, taken from a patient who received antiretroviral therapy. The receptors derive from an adult woman with HIV who was CMV-seropositive.

This chain joins TRBV28 and TRBJ2-7; maybe TRBD1 (7 bases). The CDR3 covers 16 residues. Germline values: CDR1 MDHEN, CDR2 SYDVKM. The V gene lost 5 bases and the J gene lost 0 bases, with 17 bases spanning the gap. CDR3 nucleotide sequence: TGTGCCAGCAGTGAACCGGGACAGACTAGCTCCTACGAGCAGTACTTC. As protein: CASSEPGQTSSYEQYF.

This clone was observed once. The J gene is TRBJ2-2, the V gene TRBV6-4; 10 bases agree with TRBD2. Trimming took 5 bases from V and 4 from J; bases not matched to a gene: 4. The CDR3 consists of 15 residues. Per the germline V gene, CDR1 is MRHNA and CDR2 is SNTAGT. CDR3 bases: TGTGCCAGCAGTCCCCTAGCGGGGGCCACCGGGGAGCTGTTTTTT. Protein sequence: CASSPLAGATGELFF.

The chain is built from TRBV3-1 (or the pseudogene TRBV3-2) and TRBJ2-5; no definite D call. Germline V gives CDR1 LGHDT, CDR2 YNNKEL (reference sequence). Trimming left V 2 bases short and J 1 base short, with 5 bases between. CDR3 length: 13 amino acids. The CDR3 DNA is TGTGCCAGCAGCCAATATGGCCAAGAGACCCAGTACTTC. Translation: CASSQYGQETQYF.

V gene TRBV19 combines with J gene TRBJ1-5; D perhaps matches TRBD1 (5 bases). This CDR3 is 17 amino acids long. V shed 4 bases and J shed 4 bases, with 20 bases lying between them. CDR1 and CDR2 from the germline V gene are LNHDA and SQIVND (reference sequence). In DNA form, the CDR3 reads TGTGCCAGTAGTACAAGAGGATTCGGGACTTTAAATCAGCCCCAGCATTTT. It is translated as CASSTRGFGTLNQPQHF.